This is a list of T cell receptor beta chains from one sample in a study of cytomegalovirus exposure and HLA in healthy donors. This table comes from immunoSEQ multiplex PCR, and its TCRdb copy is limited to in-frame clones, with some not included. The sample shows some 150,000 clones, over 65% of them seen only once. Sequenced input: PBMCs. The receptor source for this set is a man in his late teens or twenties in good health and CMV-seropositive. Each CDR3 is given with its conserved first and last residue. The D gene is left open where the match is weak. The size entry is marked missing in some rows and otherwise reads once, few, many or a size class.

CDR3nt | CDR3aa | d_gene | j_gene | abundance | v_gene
TGTGCCAGCAGCTTACTTAGCGGGAGAACCTACAATGAGCAGTTCTTC | CASSLLSGRTYNEQFF | TRBD2 | TRBJ2-1 | - | TRBV7-8
TGTGCCAGCAGCGCCTACCACCTAGCCAAAAACATTCAGTACTTC | CASSAYHLAKNIQYF | - | TRBJ2-4 | - | TRBV11-2
TGTGCCAGCAGCCCTTTGACAGTCCAAGAGACCCAGTACTTC | CASSPLTVQETQYF | - | TRBJ2-5 | - | TRBV7-9
TGTGCCAGCACCCCCGGACAGGCGGGTAATTCACCCCTCCACTTT | CASTPGQAGNSPLHF | TRBD1 | TRBJ1-6 | - | TRBV6-5
TGCGCCAGCAGGAGGGAGGGCAGCTCCTACGAGCAGTACTTC | CASRREGSSYEQYF | TRBD2 | TRBJ2-7 | - | TRBV5-1
TGCGCCAGCAGCACGAACACCGGAGGGAGGTACGAGCAGTACTTC | CASSTNTGGRYEQYF | - | TRBJ2-7 | - | TRBV5-1
TGTGCCAGCAGCCCAGGACTACCTAGATACGAGCAGTACTTC | CASSPGLPRYEQYF | - | TRBJ2-7 | - | TRBV7-2
TGTGCCAGCAGCTCCACGCGGGGGCGAGCAGATACGCAGTATTTT | CASSSTRGRADTQYF | - | TRBJ2-3 | few | TRBV11-2
TGTGCCAGTAGTATTTGGGGACAGAACACTGAAGCTTTCTTT | CASSIWGQNTEAFF | - | TRBJ1-1 | - | TRBV19
TGCGCCAGCAGCCACCCACAGGGGTATGGCTACACCTTC | CASSHPQGYGYTF | TRBD1 | TRBJ1-2 | - | TRBV4-3
TGTGCCAGCTCACCACTCGGGGGCACCGGGGAGCTGTTTTTT | CASSPLGGTGELFF | - | TRBJ2-2 | - | TRBV18
TGTGCCATCCCCAACAGGGTTAACTATGGCTACACCTTC | CAIPNRVNYGYTF | - | TRBJ1-2 | - | TRBV10-3
TGTGCCAGCAGCCCTACTGGCGGCTCCTACGAGCAGTACTTC | CASSPTGGSYEQYF | - | TRBJ2-7 | - | TRBV7-2
TGCGCCAGCCGGGATGGGACAGTGAACACTGAAGCTTTCTTT | CASRDGTVNTEAFF | TRBD1 | TRBJ1-1 | - | TRBV5-1
TGTGCCAGCAGCCCAGATGACAATGAGCAGTTCTTC | CASSPDDNEQFF | - | TRBJ2-1 | once | TRBV27
TGTGCCAGCTCCCCGGGTATCATGAACACTGAAGCTTTCTTT | CASSPGIMNTEAFF | - | TRBJ1-1 | - | TRBV18
TGTGCCAGCAGGGAACAGGGAGTCTCCTACGAGCAGTACTTC | CASREQGVSYEQYF | - | TRBJ2-7 | - | TRBV6-6
TGCGCCAGCAGCCAAGATCCAGGGGGTACCGGGGAGCTGTTTTTT | CASSQDPGGTGELFF | TRBD1 | TRBJ2-2 | - | TRBV4-1
TGCGCCAGCAGCTTGGAGCCAGGTCGTCCCACCGGGGAGCTGTTTTTT | CASSLEPGRPTGELFF | - | TRBJ2-2 | - | TRBV5-1
TGCAGCGCTGAGATCAACACTGAAGCTTTCTTT | CSAEINTEAFF | - | TRBJ1-1 | - | TRBV20-1
TGTGCCAGCAGTCCTCCCGGACAGGATTATAATGAAGCTTTCTTT | CASSPPGQDYNEAFF | TRBD1 | TRBJ1-1 | once | TRBV28
TGTGCCAGCAGCTTAGCCGGGACGAACACCGGGGAGCTGTTTTTT | CASSLAGTNTGELFF | - | TRBJ2-2 | - | TRBV7-2
TGTGCCAGCAGCTTGGGCGCAGGGTCCCTTGAAGCTTTCTTT | CASSLGAGSLEAFF | - | TRBJ1-1 | - | TRBV7-2
TGTGCCAGCGATGACAGGGGAAGACCTAATGAAAAACTGTTTTTT | CASDDRGRPNEKLFF | TRBD1 | TRBJ1-4 | - | TRBV6-1
TGTGCCAGCAGCCACGGGAGGGGTAGGGGCAACACTGAAGCTTTCTTT | CASSHGRGRGNTEAFF | - | TRBJ1-1 | once | TRBV5-4
TGCGCCAGCAGCCACTTAGAGAGCTCCTACAATGAGCAGTTCTTC | CASSHLESSYNEQFF | - | TRBJ2-1 | - | TRBV4-3
TGTGCCACCAGCCAGACAGGGAACACAGATACGCAGTATTTT | CATSQTGNTDTQYF | TRBD1 | TRBJ2-3 | - | TRBV15
TGTGCCACCAGCAGAGAAGGGGCAGCCGGAAACACCATATATTTT | CATSREGAAGNTIYF | - | TRBJ1-3 | - | TRBV15
TGTGCCAGCAGTTACCTCATGGCTAGCGGGATCTACGAGCAGTACTTC | CASSYLMASGIYEQYF | TRBD2 | TRBJ2-7 | few | TRBV6-5
TGTGCCAGCATGGGGGGGAGCTCCTACAATGAGCAGTTCTTC | CASMGGSSYNEQFF | TRBD2 | TRBJ2-1 | - | TRBV27
TGCAGCGTTGAAACCCAGGGCTATGGCTACACCTTC | CSVETQGYGYTF | - | TRBJ1-2 | - | TRBV29-1
TGCGCCAGCAGCCAGGGGGACAGGGATAATTCACCCCTCCACTTT | CASSQGDRDNSPLHF | TRBD1 | TRBJ1-6 | once | TRBV4-1
TGTGCCAGTAGTATCAGACAGGGGGCTTACAATGAGCAGTTCTTC | CASSIRQGAYNEQFF | TRBD1 | TRBJ2-1 | - | TRBV19
TGTGCCAGCAGCGTCGGACAGAGCTCCTATAATTCACCCCTCCACTTT | CASSVGQSSYNSPLHF | - | TRBJ1-6 | - | TRBV9
TGTGCCAGCAGCTTGGCCGTCGGCGAGGGGGTAGGCTACACCTTC | CASSLAVGEGVGYTF | - | TRBJ1-2 | - | TRBV5-5
TGTGCCAGCAGTTTCGGACAGGAAGGGAACTATGGCTACACCTTC | CASSFGQEGNYGYTF | TRBD1 | TRBJ1-2 | - | TRBV5-8
TGTGCCAGCAGCGTAGACAGTTACACTGAAGCTTTCTTT | CASSVDSYTEAFF | - | TRBJ1-1 | - | TRBV9
TGTGCCAGCAGTTTATCGGGAGGGGGGAGCGAGCAGTACTTC | CASSLSGGGSEQYF | - | TRBJ2-7 | - | TRBV27